This paragraph reports one T cell receptor beta chain. TCRdb keeps only in-frame clones here, not all; method: immunoSEQ multiplex PCR. The repertoire holds 200,000 to 250,000 clones, with 86% as singletons. The sample is drawn from a study of blood T cell repertoires in COVID-19. V was cut by 1 base and J by 4 bases, with 8 bases left in between. Germline V gene data show CDR1 as LGHNA and CDR2 as YSLEER. This CDR3 contains 14 residues. Sequencing used PBMCs or T cells enriched from blood (not recorded which). The clonotype originates from a woman aged 40 to 50 with acute COVID-19. The chain is built from TRBV4-3 and TRBJ1-3; D uncertain. The CDR3 loop is CASSQGQFGNTIYF. The CDR3 nucleotides read TGCGCCAGCAGCCAAGGCCAGTTCGGAAACACCATATATTTT.